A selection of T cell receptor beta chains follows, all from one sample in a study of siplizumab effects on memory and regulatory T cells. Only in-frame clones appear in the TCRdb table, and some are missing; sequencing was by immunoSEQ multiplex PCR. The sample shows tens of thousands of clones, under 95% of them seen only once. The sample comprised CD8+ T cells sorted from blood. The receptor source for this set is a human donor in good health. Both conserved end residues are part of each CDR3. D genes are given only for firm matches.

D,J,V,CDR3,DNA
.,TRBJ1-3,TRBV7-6,CASSLAPRVGNTIYF,TGTGCCAGCAGCTTAGCGCCGAGGGTTGGAAACACCATATATTTT
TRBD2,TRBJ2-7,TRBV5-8,CASSSGLAGHQYEQYF,TGTGCCAGCAGCTCCGGACTAGCGGGGCACCAGTACGAGCAGTACTTC
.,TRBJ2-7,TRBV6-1,CASSVGGGTYEQYF,TGTGCCAGCAGTGTAGGGGGGGGGACCTACGAGCAGTACTTC
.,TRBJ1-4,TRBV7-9,CASSFQGSSEKLFF,TGTGCCAGCAGCTTCCAGGGATCGAGTGAAAAACTGTTTTTT
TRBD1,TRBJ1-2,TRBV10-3,CAISEATGGAGVYGYTF,TGTGCCATCAGTGAGGCTACAGGGGGGGCCGGTGTCTATGGCTACACCTTC
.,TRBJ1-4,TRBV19,CASNAGTWEKLFF,TGTGCCAGTAACGCCGGGACGTGGGAAAAACTGTTTTTT
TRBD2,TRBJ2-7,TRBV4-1,CASSQNGGLGPSEQYF,TGCGCCAGCAGCCAGAACGGGGGACTAGGCCCCAGCGAGCAGTACTTC
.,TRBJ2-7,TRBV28,CANQDSDTYEQYF,TGTGCCAACCAAGACAGCGATACCTACGAGCAGTACTTC
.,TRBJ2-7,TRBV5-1,CASSYEQDEQYF,TGCGCCAGCAGCTATGAACAGGACGAGCAGTACTTC
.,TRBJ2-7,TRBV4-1,CASSAGTPGSYEQYF,TGCGCCAGCAGCGCCGGGACCCCAGGCTCCTACGAGCAGTACTTC
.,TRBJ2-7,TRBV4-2,CASSQLGGGSYEQYF,TGTGCCAGCAGCCAGTTGGGGGGCGGGTCCTACGAGCAGTACTTC
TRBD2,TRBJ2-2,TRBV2,CASTGGTGELFF,TGTGCCAGCACGGGAGGCACCGGGGAGCTGTTTTTT
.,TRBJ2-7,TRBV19,CASSIGSGYEQYF,TGTGCCAGTAGTATAGGGTCCGGGTACGAGCAGTACTTC
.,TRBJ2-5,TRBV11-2,CASSSGSKTQYF,TGTGCCAGCAGCTCGGGTTCAAAGACCCAGTACTTC
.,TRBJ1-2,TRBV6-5,CASSVLTGYYGYTF,TGTGCCAGCAGTGTACTAACAGGCTACTATGGCTACACCTTC
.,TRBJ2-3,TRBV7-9,CASLRGGGATDTQYF,TGTGCCAGCCTACGGGGAGGGGGGGCCACAGATACGCAGTATTTT
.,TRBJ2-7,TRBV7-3,CASSLISGDEQYF,TGTGCCAGCAGCTTAATTTCCGGGGACGAGCAGTACTTC
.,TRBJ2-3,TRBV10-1,CATSMRGITDTQYF,TGCGCCACCTCTATGAGGGGTATCACAGATACGCAGTATTTT
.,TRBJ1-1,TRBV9,CASCPGAGFGTEAFF,TGTGCCAGCTGCCCGGGGGCAGGGTTTGGCACTGAAGCTTTCTTT